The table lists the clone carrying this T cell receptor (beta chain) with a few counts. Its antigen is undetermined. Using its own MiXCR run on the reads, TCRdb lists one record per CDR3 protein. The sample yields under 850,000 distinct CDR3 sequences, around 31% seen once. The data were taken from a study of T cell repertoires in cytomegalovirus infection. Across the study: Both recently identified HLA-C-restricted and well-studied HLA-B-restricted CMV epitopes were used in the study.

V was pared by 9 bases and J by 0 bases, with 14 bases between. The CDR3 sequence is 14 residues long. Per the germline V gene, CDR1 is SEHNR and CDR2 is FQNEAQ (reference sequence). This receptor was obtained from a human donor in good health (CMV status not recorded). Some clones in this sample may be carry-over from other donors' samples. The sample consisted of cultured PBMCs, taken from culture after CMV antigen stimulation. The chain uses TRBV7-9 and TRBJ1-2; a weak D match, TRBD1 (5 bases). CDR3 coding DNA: TGTGCCAGTAAAGGGGACGGTCCTAACTATGGCTACACCTTC. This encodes CASKGDGPNYGYTF. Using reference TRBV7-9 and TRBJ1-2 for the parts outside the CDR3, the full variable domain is DTGVSQNPRHKITKRGQNVTFRCDPISEHNRLYWYRQTLGQGPEFLTYFQNEAQLEKSRLLSDRFSAERPKGSFSTLEIQRTEQGDSAMYLCASKGDGPNYGYTFGSGTRLTVV.